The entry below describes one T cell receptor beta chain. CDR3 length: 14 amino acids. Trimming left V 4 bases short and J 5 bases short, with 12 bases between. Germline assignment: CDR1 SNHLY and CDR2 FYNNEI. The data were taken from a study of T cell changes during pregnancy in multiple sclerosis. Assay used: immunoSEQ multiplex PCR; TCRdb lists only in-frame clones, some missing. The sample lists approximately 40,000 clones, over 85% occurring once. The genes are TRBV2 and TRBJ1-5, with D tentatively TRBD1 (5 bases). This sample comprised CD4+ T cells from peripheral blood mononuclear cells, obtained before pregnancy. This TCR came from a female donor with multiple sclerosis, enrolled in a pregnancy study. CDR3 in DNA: TGTGCCAGCAGTGCAGGGTTTGGGGATCAGCCCCAGCATTTT. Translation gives CASSAGFGDQPQHF. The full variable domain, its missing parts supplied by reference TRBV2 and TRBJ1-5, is EPEVTQTPSHQVTQMGQEVILRCVPISNHLYFYWYRQILGQKVEFLVSFYNNEISEKSEIFDDQFSVERPDGSNFTLKIRSTKLEDSAMYFCASSAGFGDQPQHFGDGTRLSIL.